A single sample is the source of the 2 T cell receptor beta chains below, sequenced in a study of T cells in Graves' hyperthyroidism and ophthalmopathy. RNA transcripts served as the template for amplifying TCR beta CDR3 regions. The primer set for the first-round RT-PCR of the TCR CDR3 was HTBI. TCRdb re-analysed the multiplex PCR reads in MiXCR, keeping a single row per CDR3 protein. Among roughly 300,000 distinct CDR3 sequences listed, around 20% were seen once. Sequences were obtained from blood. The receptors stem from a woman between 45 and 65 years old with Graves' hyperthyroidism.

This clonotype was counted many times. This chain links TRBV20-1 with TRBJ2-1; D assignment may be TRBD1 or TRBD2 (6 bases each). Trimming left V 0 bases short and J 6 bases short, with 15 bases between. Germline V CDR1 and CDR2: DFQATT, SNEGSKA (reference sequence). CDR3 length: 15 residues. The CDR3 loop is CSARERGVTVNEQFF. The CDR3 nucleotides read TGCAGTGCTAGAGAGAGGGGGGTGACAGTCAATGAGCAGTTCTTC.

This clonotype was recorded many times. The chain links TRBV3-1 to TRBJ1-2; no clear D gene. The V and J ends lost 0 bases and 1 base respectively, with 3 bases between them. The V gene's germline CDR1 is LGHDT and CDR2 YNNKEL (reference sequence). The CDR3 sequence is 13 residues long. DNA of the CDR3: TGTGCCAGCAGCCAAGAGGGTAACTATGGCTACACCTTC. Its protein product is CASSQEGNYGYTF.